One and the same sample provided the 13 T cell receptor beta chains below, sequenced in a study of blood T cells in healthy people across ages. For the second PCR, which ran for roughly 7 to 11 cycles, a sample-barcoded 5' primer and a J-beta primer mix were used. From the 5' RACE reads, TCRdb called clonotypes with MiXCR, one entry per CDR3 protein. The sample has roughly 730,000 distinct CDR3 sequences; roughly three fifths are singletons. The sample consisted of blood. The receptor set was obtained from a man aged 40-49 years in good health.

The CDR3 nucleotides are TGTGCCAGCAGCTTAGAGACCAGTTGGGCCGCTACGCAGTATTTT. This codes for CASSLETSWAATQYF. The V call is TRBV7-2, the J call TRBJ2-3; D remains ambiguous. Between the trimmed V and J ends, which lost 1 base and 8 bases, there was a span of 16 bases. The CDR3 consists of 15 residues. Germline assignment: CDR1 SGHTA and CDR2 FQGNSA.

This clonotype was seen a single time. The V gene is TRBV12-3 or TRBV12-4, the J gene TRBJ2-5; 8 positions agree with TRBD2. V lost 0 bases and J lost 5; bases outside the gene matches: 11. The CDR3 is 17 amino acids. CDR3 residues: CASSLALGGVRAETQYF. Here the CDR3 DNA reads TGTGCCAGCAGTTTAGCCCTCGGGGGGGTGCGGGCGGAGACCCAGTACTTC.

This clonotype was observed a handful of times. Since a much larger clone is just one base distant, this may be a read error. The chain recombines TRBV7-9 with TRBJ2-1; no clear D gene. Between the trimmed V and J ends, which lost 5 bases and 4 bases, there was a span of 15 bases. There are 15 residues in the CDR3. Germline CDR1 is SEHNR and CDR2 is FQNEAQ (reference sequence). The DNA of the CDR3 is TGTGCCAGCAGCCTCGGACGAGCAGAATACAATGAGCAGTTCTTC. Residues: CASSLGRAEYNEQFF.

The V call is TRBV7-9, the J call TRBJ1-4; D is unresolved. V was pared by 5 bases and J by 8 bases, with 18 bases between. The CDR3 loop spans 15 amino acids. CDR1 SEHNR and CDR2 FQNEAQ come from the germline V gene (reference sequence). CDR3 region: CASSASTDLREKLFF. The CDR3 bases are TGTGCCAGCAGCGCGAGCACGGACCTTAGAGAAAAACTGTTTTTT.

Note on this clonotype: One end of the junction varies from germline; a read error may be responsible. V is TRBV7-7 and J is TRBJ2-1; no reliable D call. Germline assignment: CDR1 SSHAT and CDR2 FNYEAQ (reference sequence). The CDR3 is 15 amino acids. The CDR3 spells CASSLGSGSFNEQFF. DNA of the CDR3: TGTGCTAGCAGCTTAGGGTCGGGTAGCTTTAATGAGCAGTTCTTC.

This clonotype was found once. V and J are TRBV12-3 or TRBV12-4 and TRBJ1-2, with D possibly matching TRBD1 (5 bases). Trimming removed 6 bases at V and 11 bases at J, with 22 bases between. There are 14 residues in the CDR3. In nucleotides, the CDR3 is TGTGCCAGCAGGCCCAATGCGGACGGGGGATCGTACACCTTC. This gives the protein CASRPNADGGSYTF.

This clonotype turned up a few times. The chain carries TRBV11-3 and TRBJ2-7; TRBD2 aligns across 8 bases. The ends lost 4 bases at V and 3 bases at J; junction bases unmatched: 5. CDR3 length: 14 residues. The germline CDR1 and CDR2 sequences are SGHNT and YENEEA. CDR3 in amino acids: CASSYLAGSYEQYF. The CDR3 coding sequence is TGTGCCAGCAGCTACCTAGCGGGTAGCTACGAGCAGTACTTC.

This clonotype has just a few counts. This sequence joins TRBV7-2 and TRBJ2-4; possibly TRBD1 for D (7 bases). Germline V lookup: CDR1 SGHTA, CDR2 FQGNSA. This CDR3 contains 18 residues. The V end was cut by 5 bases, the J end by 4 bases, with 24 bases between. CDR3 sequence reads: CASSREVQGQILKNIQYF. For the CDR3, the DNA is TGTGCCAGCAGCAGGGAGGTACAGGGGCAAATCCTGAAAAACATTCAGTACTTC.

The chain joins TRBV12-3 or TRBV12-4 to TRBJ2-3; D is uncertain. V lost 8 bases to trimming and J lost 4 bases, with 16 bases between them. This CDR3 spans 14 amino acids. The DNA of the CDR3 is TGTGCCAGCCGGGCCGCGAATGAAGCAGATACGCAGTATTTT. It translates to CASRAANEADTQYF.

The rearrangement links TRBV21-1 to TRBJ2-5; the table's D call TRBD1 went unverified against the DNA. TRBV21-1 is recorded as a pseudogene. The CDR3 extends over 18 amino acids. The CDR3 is CASTKKATPGQGKKTQYF. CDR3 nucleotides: TGTGCCAGCACCAAAAAAGCTACACCGGGACAGGGTAAGAAGACCCAGTACTTC.

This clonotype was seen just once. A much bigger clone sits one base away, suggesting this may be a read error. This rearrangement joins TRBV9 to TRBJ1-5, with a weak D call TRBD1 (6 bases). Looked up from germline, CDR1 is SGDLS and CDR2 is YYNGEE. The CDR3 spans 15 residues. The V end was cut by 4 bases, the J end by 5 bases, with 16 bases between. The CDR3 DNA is TGTGCCAGCAGCCCACCCCGGGACATCGATCAGCCCCAGCATTTT. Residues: CASSPPRDIDQPQHF.

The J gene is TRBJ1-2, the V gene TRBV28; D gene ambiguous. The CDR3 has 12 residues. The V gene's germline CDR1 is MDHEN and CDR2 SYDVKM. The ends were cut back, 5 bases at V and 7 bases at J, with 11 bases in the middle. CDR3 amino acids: CASSLGRSGYTF. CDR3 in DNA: TGTGCCAGCAGTCTCGGCCGATCTGGCTACACCTTC.

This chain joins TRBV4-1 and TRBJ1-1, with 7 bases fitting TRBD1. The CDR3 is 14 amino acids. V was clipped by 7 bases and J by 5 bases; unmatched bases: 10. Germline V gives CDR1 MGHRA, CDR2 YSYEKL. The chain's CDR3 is CASTISQGGTEAFF. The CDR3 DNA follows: TGCGCCAGCACCATTAGCCAGGGGGGAACTGAAGCTTTCTTT.